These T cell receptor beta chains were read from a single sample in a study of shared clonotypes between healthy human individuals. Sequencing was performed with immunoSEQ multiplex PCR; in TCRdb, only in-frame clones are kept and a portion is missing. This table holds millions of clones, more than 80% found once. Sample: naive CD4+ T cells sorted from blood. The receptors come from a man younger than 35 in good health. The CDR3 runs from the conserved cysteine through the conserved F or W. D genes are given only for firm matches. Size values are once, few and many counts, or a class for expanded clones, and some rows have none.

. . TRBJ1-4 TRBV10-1 CASSPLVGEKLFF TGCGCCAGCAGTCCACTCGTCGGGGAAAAACTGTTTTTT
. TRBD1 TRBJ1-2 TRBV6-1 CASSLQGNYGYTF TGTGCCAGCAGCTTACAGGGGAACTATGGCTACACCTTC
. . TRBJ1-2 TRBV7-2 CASSLDRDAPYTF TGTGCCAGCAGCTTAGACAGGGACGCGCCCTACACCTTC
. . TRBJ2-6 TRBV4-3 CASSLSSGANVLTF TGCGCCAGCAGCTTAAGCTCTGGGGCCAACGTCCTGACTTTC
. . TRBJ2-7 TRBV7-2 CASSFIAASYEQYF TGTGCCAGCAGCTTCATCGCGGCAAGCTACGAGCAGTACTTC
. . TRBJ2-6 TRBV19 CASSMMGSGANVLTF TGTGCCAGTAGTATGATGGGCTCTGGGGCCAACGTCCTGACTTTC
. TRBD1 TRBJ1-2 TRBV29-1 CSGRSGRGDGYTF TGCAGCGGCCGGAGTGGCAGGGGGGATGGCTACACCTTC
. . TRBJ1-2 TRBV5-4 CASSPEGGPGYGYTF TGTGCCAGCAGCCCGGAGGGGGGGCCGGGATATGGCTACACCTTC
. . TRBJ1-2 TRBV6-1 CASSEGSSSYGYTF TGTGCCAGCAGTGAAGGTAGCAGCTCCTATGGCTACACCTTC
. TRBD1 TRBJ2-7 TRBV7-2 CASSFTGGGVSYEQYF TGTGCCAGCAGCTTTACAGGGGGCGGTGTCTCCTACGAGCAGTACTTC
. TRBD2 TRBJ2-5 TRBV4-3 CASSQRGLAGGGETQYF TGCGCCAGCAGCCAACGGGGACTAGCGGGAGGAGGTGAGACCCAGTACTTC
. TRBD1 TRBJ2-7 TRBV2 CARDLDRGNYEQYF TGTGCCAGGGACTTAGACAGGGGAAACTACGAGCAGTACTTC
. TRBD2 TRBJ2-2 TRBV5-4 CASSPVGGRGTGELFF TGTGCCAGCAGCCCCGTGGGCGGGAGGGGGACCGGGGAGCTGTTTTTT
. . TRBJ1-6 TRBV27 CASSLGQTNSPLHF TGTGCCAGCAGTTTAGGGCAGACAAATTCACCCCTCCACTTT
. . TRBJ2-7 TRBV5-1 CASRGPDTVSYEQYF TGCGCCAGCAGAGGGCCGGACACGGTCTCCTACGAGCAGTACTTC
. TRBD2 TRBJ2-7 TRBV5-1 CASSESSGSIYEQYF TGCGCCAGCAGCGAGTCTAGCGGGAGTATCTACGAGCAGTACTTC
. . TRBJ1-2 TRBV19 CASTLGGGAGYTF TGTGCCAGTACCCTAGGAGGGGGGGCCGGCTACACCTTC
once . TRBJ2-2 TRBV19 CASTEQGSTGELFF TGTGCCAGTACTGAACAGGGATCCACCGGGGAGCTGTTTTTT
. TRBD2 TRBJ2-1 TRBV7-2 CASTTSGYNEQFF TGTGCCAGCACCACTAGCGGGTACAATGAGCAGTTCTTC
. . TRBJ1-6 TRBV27 CASGISSYNSPLHF TGTGCCAGCGGGATAAGCTCCTATAATTCACCCCTCCACTTT
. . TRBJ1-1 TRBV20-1 CSSSTLRKAFF TGCAGTTCCTCGACCCTCAGGAAAGCTTTCTTT
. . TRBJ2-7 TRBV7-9 CAGGVSYEQYF TGTGCCGGCGGCGTCTCCTACGAGCAGTACTTC
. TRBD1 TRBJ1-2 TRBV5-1 CASTPMTGADYGYTF TGCGCCAGCACACCTATGACAGGGGCGGATTATGGCTACACCTTC
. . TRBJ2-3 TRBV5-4 CASSLVGVEGDTQYF TGTGCCAGCAGCTTGGTGGGGGTAGAGGGAGATACGCAGTATTTT
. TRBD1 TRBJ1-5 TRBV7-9 CASSVGQGENQPQHF TGTGCCAGCAGCGTCGGACAGGGGGAGAATCAGCCCCAGCATTTT
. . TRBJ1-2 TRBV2 CASRRGVYGYTF TGTGCCTCCCGACGGGGGGTCTATGGCTACACCTTC
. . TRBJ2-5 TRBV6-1 CASSESGRSYQETQYF TGTGCCAGCAGTGAATCGGGCAGATCTTACCAAGAGACCCAGTACTTC
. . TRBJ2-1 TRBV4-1 CASSQGLGYNEQFF TGCGCCAGCAGCCAAGGACTAGGATACAATGAGCAGTTCTTC
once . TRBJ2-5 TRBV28 CASSSPARGETQYF TGTGCCAGCAGTTCACCCGCCAGAGGAGAGACCCAGTACTTC
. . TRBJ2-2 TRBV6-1 CASSVELTGELFF TGTGCCAGCAGTGTTGAGCTCACCGGGGAGCTGTTTTTT
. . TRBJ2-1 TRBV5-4 CASSHARGSSDSYNEQFF TGTGCCAGCAGCCACGCCCGTGGGTCTAGCGACTCCTACAATGAGCAGTTCTTC
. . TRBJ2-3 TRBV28 CASSLWTASTDTQYF TGTGCCAGCAGTTTATGGACAGCTAGCACAGATACGCAGTATTTT
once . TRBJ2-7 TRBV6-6 CASRPGHGSSYEQYF TGTGCCAGCAGGCCGGGACACGGGAGTAGCTACGAGCAGTACTTC
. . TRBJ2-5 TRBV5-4 CASGTGGGGGETQYF TGTGCCAGTGGTACGGGGGGCGGCGGAGGAGAGACCCAGTACTTC
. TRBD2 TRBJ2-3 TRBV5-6 CASSFKGGLALTDTQYF TGTGCCAGCAGCTTTAAGGGAGGACTAGCCCTCACAGATACGCAGTATTTT
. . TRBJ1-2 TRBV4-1 CASSQGSVAGAYGYTF TGCGCCAGCAGCCAAGGGTCTGTGGCAGGGGCCTATGGCTACACCTTC
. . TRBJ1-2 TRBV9 CASSVAGRGEGYTF TGTGCCAGCAGCGTAGCGGGCAGGGGTGAGGGCTACACCTTC
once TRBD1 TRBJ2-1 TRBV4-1 CASSQVTTGGRNEQFF TGCGCCAGCAGCCAGGTAACGACAGGGGGGCGGAATGAGCAGTTCTTC
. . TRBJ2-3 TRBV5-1 CASSLLADTQYF TGCGCCAGCAGCTTATTAGCAGATACGCAGTATTTT
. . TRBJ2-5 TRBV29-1 CSVETGKQETQYF TGCAGCGTTGAAACGGGGAAGCAAGAGACCCAGTACTTC
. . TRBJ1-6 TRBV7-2 CASSLAQGGAYNSPLHF TGTGCCAGCAGCTTAGCGCAAGGGGGAGCCTATAATTCACCCCTCCACTTT
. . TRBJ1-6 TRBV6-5 CASRPRGSYNSPLHF TGTGCCAGCAGGCCCCGGGGCTCCTATAATTCACCCCTCCACTTT
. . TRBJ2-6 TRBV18 CASRHTDVSGANVLTF TGTGCCAGCAGACATACTGACGTCTCTGGGGCCAACGTCCTGACTTTC
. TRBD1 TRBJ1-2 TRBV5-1 CASSPEQGAFFLGYGYTF TGCGCCAGCAGCCCCGAACAGGGGGCGTTCTTTTTAGGGTATGGCTACACCTTC
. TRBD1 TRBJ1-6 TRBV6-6 CASSSGQGGNSPLHF TGTGCCAGCAGTTCCGGACAGGGCGGGAATTCACCCCTCCACTTT
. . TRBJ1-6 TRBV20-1 CSARDAVALHF TGCAGTGCTAGAGATGCAGTGGCCCTCCACTTT
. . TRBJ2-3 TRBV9 CASSPPEWRRTDTQYF TGTGCCAGCAGCCCCCCCGAGTGGAGACGCACAGATACGCAGTATTTT
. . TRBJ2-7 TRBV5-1 CASSSLGGQVYEQYF TGCGCCAGCAGCTCGCTGGGGGGGCAAGTCTACGAGCAGTACTTC
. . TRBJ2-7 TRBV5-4 CASGLFSGSYEQYF TGTGCCAGCGGACTGTTTAGCGGCTCCTACGAGCAGTACTTC
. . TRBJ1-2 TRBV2 CFVSDSAFGYTF TGTTTTGTGTCGGACAGCGCGTTTGGCTACACCTTC
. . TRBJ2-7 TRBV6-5 CASSSYRGGAYEQYF TGTGCCAGCAGTTCTTACAGGGGAGGAGCCTACGAGCAGTACTTC